Below are 9 T cell receptor beta chains sequenced from a single sample in a study of blood T cell repertoires in COVID-19. Some clones are missing from TCRdb's copy, which holds only in-frame ones; the method was immunoSEQ multiplex PCR. The table includes about 40,000 clones, about 90% detected once. The sequencing sample was made of peripheral blood. Receptors originate from a man aged 50 to 60 with active COVID-19.

The CDR3 region is CASSLGQNTEAFF. The CDR3 nucleotides read TGTGCCAGCAGCTTAGGACAGAACACTGAAGCTTTCTTT. This chain links TRBV7-2 with TRBJ1-1; D call uncertain. This CDR3 region has 13 residues. Germline V gives CDR1 SGHTA, CDR2 FQGNSA. The V end was cut by 1 base, the J end by 1 base, with 4 bases between.

The chain couples TRBV9 to TRBJ2-1, with D perhaps TRBD2 (7 bases). The CDR3 contains 16 residues. Trimming took off 3 bases at V and 5 bases at J, with 18 bases between the two ends. Looked up from germline, CDR1 is SGDLS and CDR2 is YYNGEE. The DNA of the CDR3 is TGTGCCAGCAGCGCCCGCGGGGGCCCCACACACAATGAGCAGTTCTTC. Translation gives CASSARGGPTHNEQFF. The whole variable domain, filled in from reference TRBV9 and TRBJ2-1, reads DSGVTQTPKHLITATGQRVTLRCSPRSGDLSVYWYQQSLDQGLQFLIQYYNGEERAKGNILERFSAQQFPDLHSELNLSSLELGDSALYFCASSARGGPTHNEQFFGPGTRLTVL.

This rearrangement joins TRBV5-6 to TRBJ2-1; tentative D call: TRBD2 (6 bases). From germline, CDR1 is SGHDT and CDR2 YYEEEE. The CDR3 is 15 residues long. Trimming removed 0 bases at V and 4 bases at J, with 11 bases between. CDR3 amino acids: CASSLGLANYNEQFF. DNA for the CDR3: TGTGCCAGCAGCTTGGGGCTAGCGAATTACAATGAGCAGTTCTTC.

This clone is a singleton in its sample. The rearrangement links TRBV27 to TRBJ2-7; no definite D call. Per the germline V gene, CDR1 is MNHEY and CDR2 is SMNVEV (reference sequence). The V end was cut by 0 bases, the J end by 3 bases, with 12 bases between. This CDR3 is built from 15 residues. CDR3: CASSLSLDTSYEQYF. The CDR3 bases are TGTGCCAGCAGTTTATCCCTCGACACGAGCTACGAGCAGTACTTC.

This clone appeared a single time. The gene calls are TRBV29-1 and TRBJ1-4, with TRBD1 as a possible D gene (5 bases). Germline V CDR1 and CDR2: SQVTM, ANQGSEA. With 5 bases removed from V and 8 bases from J, the gap between germline ends came to 12 bases. CDR3 length: 12 residues. The CDR3 DNA sequence: TGCAGCGTTACGAGGGGAGGAGAAAAACTGTTTTTT. Translating it yields CSVTRGGEKLFF. Supplemented by reference TRBV29-1 and TRBJ1-4, the full variable domain reads SAVISQKPSRDICQRGTSLTIQCQVDSQVTMMFWYRQQPGQSLTLIATANQGSEATYESGFVIDKFPISRPNLTFSTLTVSNMSPEDSSIYLCSVTRGGEKLFFGSGTQLSVL.

V and J are TRBV29-1 and TRBJ1-1; no clear D. V lost 4 bases and J 7 bases, leaving 16 bases between the germline ends. CDR1 is SQVTM and CDR2 is ANQGSEA in the germline V gene. The CDR3 contains 13 residues. CDR3 in amino acids: CSVAPSGSGEAFF. The CDR3 coding sequence is TGCAGCGTTGCGCCCTCCGGTAGCGGTGAAGCTTTCTTT. The complete variable domain, with remaining parts taken from reference TRBV29-1 and TRBJ1-1, reads SAVISQKPSRDICQRGTSLTIQCQVDSQVTMMFWYRQQPGQSLTLIATANQGSEATYESGFVIDKFPISRPNLTFSTLTVSNMSPEDSSIYLCSVAPSGSGEAFFGQGTRLTVV.

The V gene is TRBV3-1 (or the pseudogene TRBV3-2), the J gene TRBJ2-7; 9 positions match TRBD2. This CDR3 comprises 13 residues. Germline CDR1 is LGHDT and CDR2 is YNNKEL (reference sequence). J gave up 6 bases and V 4 bases, and 4 bases lay outside the gene matches. CDR3: CASSLSTSGEQYF. For the CDR3, the DNA is TGTGCCAGCAGCCTCTCGACTAGCGGCGAGCAGTACTTC.

In regard to this clone: Within the sample, other DNA sequences also encode this same CDR3. The chain joins TRBV30 to TRBJ1-2; no reliable D call. V shed 2 bases and J shed 2 bases, with 6 bases lying between them. This CDR3 contains 12 residues. The germline V gene has CDR1 GTSNPN and CDR2 SVGIG (reference sequence). The CDR3 region has the DNA TGTGCCTGGAGTCCTGCGAACTATGGCTACACCTTC. Translated, it gives CAWSPANYGYTF.

The chain links TRBV19 to TRBJ1-4, with D perhaps matching TRBD1 (6 bases). This CDR3 has 15 amino acids. Between the trimmed V and J ends, which lost 3 bases and 5 bases, there was a span of 13 bases. Germline CDR1 reads LNHDA; CDR2 reads SQIVND (reference sequence). The CDR3 coding sequence is TGTGCCAGTAGTATCTGGAAGGGGACAAATGAAAAACTGTTTTTT. Its protein is CASSIWKGTNEKLFF.